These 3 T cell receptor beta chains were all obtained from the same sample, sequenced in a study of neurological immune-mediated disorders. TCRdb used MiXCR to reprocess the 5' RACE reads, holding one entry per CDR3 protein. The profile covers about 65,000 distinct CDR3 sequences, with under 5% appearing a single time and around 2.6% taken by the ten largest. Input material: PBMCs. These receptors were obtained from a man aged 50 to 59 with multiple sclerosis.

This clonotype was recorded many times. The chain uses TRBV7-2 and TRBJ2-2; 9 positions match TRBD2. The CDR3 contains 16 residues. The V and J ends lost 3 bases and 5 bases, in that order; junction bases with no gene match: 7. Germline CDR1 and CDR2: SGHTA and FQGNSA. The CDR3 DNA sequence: TGTGCCAGCAGCTTCGCGGGGGGGCCTGGAACCGGGGAGCTGTTTTTT. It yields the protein CASSFAGGPGTGELFF. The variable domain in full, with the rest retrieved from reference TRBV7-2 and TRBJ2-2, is GAGVSQSPSNKVTEKGKDVELRCDPISGHTALYWYRQSLGQGLEFLIYFQGNSAPDKSGLPSDRFSAERTGGSVSTLTIQRTQQEDSAVYLCASSFAGGPGTGELFFGEGSRLTVL.

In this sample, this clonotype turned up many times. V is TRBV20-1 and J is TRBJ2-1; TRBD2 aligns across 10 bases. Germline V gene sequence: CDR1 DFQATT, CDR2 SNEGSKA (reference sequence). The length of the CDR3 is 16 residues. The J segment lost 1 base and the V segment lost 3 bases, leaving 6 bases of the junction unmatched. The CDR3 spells CSARYGTSVSYNEQFF. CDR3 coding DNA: TGCAGTGCTAGGTACGGGACTAGCGTATCCTACAATGAGCAGTTCTTC.

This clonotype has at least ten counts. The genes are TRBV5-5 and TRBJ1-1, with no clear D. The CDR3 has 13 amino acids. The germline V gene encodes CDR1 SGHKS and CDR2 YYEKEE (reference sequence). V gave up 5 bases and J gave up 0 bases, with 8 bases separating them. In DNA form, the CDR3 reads TGTGCCAGCAGTTCATCGGTGAACACTGAAGCTTTCTTT. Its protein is CASSSSVNTEAFF.